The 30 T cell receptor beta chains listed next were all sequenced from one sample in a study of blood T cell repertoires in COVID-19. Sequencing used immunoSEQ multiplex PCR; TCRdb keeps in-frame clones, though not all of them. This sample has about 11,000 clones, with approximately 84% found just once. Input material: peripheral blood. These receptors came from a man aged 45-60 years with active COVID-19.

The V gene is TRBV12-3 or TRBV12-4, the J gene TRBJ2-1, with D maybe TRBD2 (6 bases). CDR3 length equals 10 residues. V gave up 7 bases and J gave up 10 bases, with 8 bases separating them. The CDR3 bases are TGTGCCAGCATGGGAGGAGAGCAGTTCTTC. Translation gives CASMGGEQFF.

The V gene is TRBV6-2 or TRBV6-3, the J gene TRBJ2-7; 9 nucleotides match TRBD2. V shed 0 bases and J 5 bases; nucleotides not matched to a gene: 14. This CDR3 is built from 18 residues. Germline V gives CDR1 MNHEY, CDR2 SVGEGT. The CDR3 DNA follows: TGTGCCAGCAGTTACTCGGGGCACCCCGGGACTAGCTTCCACGAGCAGTACTTC. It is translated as CASSYSGHPGTSFHEQYF.

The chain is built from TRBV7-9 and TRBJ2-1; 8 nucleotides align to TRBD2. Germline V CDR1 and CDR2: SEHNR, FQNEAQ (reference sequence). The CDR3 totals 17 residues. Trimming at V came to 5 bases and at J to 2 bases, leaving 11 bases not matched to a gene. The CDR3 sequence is CASSPLTGGRTYNEQFF. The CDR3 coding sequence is TGTGCCAGCAGCCCACTCACTGGCGGGAGGACCTACAATGAGCAGTTCTTC.

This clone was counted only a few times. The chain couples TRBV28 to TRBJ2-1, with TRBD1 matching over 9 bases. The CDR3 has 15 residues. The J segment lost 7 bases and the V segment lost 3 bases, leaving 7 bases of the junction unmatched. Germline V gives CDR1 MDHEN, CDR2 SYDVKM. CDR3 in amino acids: CASSFQGQGGNEQFF. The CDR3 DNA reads TGTGCCAGCAGTTTCCAGGGACAGGGAGGGAATGAGCAGTTCTTC.

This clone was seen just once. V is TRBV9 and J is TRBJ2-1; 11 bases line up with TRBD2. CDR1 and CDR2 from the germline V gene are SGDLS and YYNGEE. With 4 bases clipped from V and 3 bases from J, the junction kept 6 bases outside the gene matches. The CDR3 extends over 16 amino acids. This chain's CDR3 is CASSLTTSGGYNEQFF. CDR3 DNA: TGTGCCAGCAGCTTAACTACTAGCGGGGGCTACAATGAGCAGTTCTTC.

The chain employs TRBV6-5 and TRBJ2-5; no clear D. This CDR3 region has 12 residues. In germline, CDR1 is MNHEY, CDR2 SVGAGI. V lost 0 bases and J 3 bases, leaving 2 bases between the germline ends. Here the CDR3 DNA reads TGTGCCAGCAGTTACTCTAAAGAGACCCAGTACTTC. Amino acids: CASSYSKETQYF.

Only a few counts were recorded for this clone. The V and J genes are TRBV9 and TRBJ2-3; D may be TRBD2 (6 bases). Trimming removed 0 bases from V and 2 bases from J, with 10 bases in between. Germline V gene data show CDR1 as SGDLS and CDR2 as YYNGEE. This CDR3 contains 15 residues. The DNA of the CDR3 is TGTGCCAGCAGCGTAGGGGGACTCAACACAGATACGCAGTATTTT. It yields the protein CASSVGGLNTDTQYF.

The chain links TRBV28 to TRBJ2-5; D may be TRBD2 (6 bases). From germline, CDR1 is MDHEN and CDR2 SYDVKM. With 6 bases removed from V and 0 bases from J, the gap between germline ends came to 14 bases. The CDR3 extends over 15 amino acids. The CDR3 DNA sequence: TGTGCCAGCAGCCACCAGGGACTGGACCAAGAGACCCAGTACTTC. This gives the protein CASSHQGLDQETQYF. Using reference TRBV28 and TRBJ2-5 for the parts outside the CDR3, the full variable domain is DVKVTQSSRYLVKRTGEKVFLECVQDMDHENMFWYRQDPGLGLRLIYFSYDVKMKEKGDIPEGYSVSREKKERFSLILESASTNQTSMYLCASSHQGLDQETQYFGPGTRLLVL.

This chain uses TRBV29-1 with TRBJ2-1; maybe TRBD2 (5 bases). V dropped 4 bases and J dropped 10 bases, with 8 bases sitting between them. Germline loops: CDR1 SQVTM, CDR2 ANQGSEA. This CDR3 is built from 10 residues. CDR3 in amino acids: CSVVWREQFF. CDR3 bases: TGCAGCGTTGTATGGAGGGAGCAGTTCTTC.

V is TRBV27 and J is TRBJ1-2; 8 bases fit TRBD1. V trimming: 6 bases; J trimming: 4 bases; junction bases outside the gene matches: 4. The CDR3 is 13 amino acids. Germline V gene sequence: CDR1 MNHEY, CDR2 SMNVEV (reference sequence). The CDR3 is CASRPQGGYGYTF. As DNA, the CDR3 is TGTGCCAGCAGGCCACAGGGGGGCTATGGCTACACCTTC.

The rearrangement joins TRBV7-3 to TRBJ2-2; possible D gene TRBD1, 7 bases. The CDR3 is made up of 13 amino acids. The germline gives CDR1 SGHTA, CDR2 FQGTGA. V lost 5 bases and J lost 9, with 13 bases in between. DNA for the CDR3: TGTGCCAGCAGCAACGACAGGGACTGGGAGCTGTTTTTT. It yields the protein CASSNDRDWELFF.

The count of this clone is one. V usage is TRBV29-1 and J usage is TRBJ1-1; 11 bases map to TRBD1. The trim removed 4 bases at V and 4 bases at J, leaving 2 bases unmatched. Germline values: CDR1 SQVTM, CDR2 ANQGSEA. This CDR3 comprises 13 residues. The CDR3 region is CSVAGTGGTEAFF. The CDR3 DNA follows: TGCAGCGTTGCCGGGACAGGGGGCACTGAAGCTTTCTTT.

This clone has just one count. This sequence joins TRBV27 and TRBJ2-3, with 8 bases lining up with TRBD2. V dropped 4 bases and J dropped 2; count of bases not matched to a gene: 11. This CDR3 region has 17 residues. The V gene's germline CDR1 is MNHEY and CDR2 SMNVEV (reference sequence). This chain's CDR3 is CASSSISTSGNTDTQYF. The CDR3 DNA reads TGTGCCAGCAGTTCGATATCAACTAGCGGCAACACAGATACGCAGTATTTT.

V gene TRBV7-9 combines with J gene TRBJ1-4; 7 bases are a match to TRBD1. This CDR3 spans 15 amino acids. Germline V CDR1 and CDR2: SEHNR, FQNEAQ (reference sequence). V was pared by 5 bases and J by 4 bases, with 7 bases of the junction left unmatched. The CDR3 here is CASSLSGGGNEKLFF. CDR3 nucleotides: TGTGCCAGCAGCCTATCAGGGGGAGGTAATGAAAAACTGTTTTTT.

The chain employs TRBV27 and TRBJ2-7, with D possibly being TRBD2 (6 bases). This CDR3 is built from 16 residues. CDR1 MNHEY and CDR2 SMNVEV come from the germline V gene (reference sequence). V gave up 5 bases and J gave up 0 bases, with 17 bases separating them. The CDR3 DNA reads TGTGCCAGCAGTCCCTCAGGATGGGGGGTCTCCTACGAGCAGTACTTC. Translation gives CASSPSGWGVSYEQYF.

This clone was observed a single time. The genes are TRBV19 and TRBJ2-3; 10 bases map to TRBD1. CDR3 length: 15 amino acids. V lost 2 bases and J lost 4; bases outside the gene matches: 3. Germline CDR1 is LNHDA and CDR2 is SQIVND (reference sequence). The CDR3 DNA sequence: TGTGCCAGTAGTATAACCGGGACAGGGGCAGATACGCAGTATTTT. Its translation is CASSITGTGADTQYF.

The CDR3 sequence: CASSPGQGGGLDTQYF. The CDR3 nucleotides read TGTGCCAGCAGCCCCGGACAGGGTGGGGGGTTGGATACGCAGTATTTT. This sequence joins TRBV3-1 (or the pseudogene TRBV3-2) and TRBJ2-3; TRBD1 matches at 8 bases. The V gene's germline CDR1 is LGHDT and CDR2 YNNKEL (reference sequence). This CDR3 contains 16 residues. J was trimmed by 6 bases and V by 4 bases; bases with no gene match: 12.

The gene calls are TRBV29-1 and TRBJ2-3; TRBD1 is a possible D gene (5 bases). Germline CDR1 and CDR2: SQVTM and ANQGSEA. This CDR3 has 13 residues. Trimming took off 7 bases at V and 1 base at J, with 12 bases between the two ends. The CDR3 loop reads CSGTDRRTDTQYF. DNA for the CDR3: TGCAGCGGTACCGACAGACGCACAGATACGCAGTATTTT.

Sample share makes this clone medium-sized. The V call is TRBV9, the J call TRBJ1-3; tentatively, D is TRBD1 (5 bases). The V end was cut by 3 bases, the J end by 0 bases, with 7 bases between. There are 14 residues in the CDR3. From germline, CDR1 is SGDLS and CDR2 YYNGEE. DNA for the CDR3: TGTGCCAGCAGCGGTGGGGCCTCTGGAAACACCATATATTTT. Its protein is CASSGGASGNTIYF.

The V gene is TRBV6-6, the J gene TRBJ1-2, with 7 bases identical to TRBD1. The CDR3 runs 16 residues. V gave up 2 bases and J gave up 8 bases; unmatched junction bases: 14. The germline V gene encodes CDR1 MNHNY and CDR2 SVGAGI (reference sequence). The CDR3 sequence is CASSYGDSSDPRGYTF. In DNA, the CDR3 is TGTGCCAGCAGTTACGGGGACAGCTCCGACCCTAGGGGCTACACCTTC.

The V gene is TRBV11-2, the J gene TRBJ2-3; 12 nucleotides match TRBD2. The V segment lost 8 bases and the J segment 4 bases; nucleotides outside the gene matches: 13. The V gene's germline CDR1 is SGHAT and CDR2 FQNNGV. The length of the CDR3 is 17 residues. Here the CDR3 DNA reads TGTGCCAGCTTTGGGGCCCTAGCGGGAGGGCCTTCAGATACGCAGTATTTT. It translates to CASFGALAGGPSDTQYF.

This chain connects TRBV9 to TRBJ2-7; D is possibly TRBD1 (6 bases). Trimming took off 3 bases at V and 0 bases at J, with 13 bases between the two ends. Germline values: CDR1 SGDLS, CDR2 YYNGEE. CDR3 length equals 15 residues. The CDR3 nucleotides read TGTGCCAGCAGCGCTGGTGGGACACCCTCCTACGAGCAGTACTTC. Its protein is CASSAGGTPSYEQYF.

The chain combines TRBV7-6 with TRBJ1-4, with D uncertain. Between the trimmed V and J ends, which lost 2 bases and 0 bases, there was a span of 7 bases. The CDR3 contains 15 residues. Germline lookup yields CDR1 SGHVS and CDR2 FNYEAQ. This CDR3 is CASSLSLATNEKLFF. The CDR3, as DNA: TGTGCCAGCAGCTTATCTCTTGCAACTAATGAAAAACTGTTTTTT.

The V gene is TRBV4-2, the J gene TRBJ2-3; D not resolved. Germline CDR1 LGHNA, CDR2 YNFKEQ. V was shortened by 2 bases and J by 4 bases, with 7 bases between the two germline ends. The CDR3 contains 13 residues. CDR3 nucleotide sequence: TGTGCCAGCAGCCAACCCCCCGCAGATACGCAGTATTTT. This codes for CASSQPPADTQYF.

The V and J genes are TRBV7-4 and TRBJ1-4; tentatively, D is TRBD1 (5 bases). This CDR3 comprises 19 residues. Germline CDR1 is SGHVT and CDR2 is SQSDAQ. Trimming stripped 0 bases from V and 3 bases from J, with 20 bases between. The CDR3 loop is CASSLASRQRRMSNEKLFF. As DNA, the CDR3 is TGTGCCAGCAGCTTAGCGTCGAGACAGAGACGAATGTCTAATGAAAAACTGTTTTTT.

The CDR3 loop is CASSPGQDPYEQYF. In nucleotides, the CDR3 is TGTGCCAGTAGTCCGGGACAGGACCCCTACGAGCAGTACTTC. The chain recombines TRBV19 with TRBJ2-7; 8 bases match TRBD1. Germline lookup yields CDR1 LNHDA and CDR2 SQIVND (reference sequence). This CDR3 contains 14 residues. The ends lost 5 bases at V and 2 bases at J; junction bases unmatched: 5.

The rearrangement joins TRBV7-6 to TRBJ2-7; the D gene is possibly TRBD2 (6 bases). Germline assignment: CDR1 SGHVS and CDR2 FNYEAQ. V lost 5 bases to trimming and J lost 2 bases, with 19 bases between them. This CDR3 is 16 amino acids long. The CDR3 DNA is TGTGCCAGCAGCCGGACCGGGAGAGACTGGACCTACGAGCAGTACTTC. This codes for CASSRTGRDWTYEQYF. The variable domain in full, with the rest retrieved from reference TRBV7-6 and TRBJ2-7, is GAGVSQSPRYKVTKRGQDVALRCDPISGHVSLYWYRQALGQGPEFLTYFNYEAQQDKSGLPNDRFSAERPEGSISTLTIQRTEQRDSAMYRCASSRTGRDWTYEQYFGPGTRLTVT.

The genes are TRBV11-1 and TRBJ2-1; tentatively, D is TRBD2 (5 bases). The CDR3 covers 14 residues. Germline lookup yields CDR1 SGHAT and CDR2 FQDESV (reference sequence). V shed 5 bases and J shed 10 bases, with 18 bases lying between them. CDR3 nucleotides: TGTGCCAGCAGCCAGGACCTTTACGGGGAGGAGCAGTTCTTC. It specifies CASSQDLYGEEQFF.

The DNA of the CDR3 is TGTGCCAGCAGTGAAGCAAAAGCACAGGGAAACCCTGCAACTAATGAAAAACTGTTTTTT. It translates to CASSEAKAQGNPATNEKLFF. V usage is TRBV2 and J usage is TRBJ1-4; tentative D call: TRBD1 (6 bases). V was pared by 0 bases and J by 0 bases, with 20 bases between. The germline CDR1 and CDR2 sequences are SNHLY and FYNNEI. This CDR3 comprises 20 residues.

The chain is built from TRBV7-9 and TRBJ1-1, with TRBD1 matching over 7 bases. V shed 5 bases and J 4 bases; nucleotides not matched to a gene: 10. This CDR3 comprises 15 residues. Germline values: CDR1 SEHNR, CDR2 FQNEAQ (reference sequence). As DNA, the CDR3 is TGTGCCAGCAGCCCCGAGGGGGCCCGGGTCACTGAAGCTTTCTTT. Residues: CASSPEGARVTEAFF.